This T cell receptor (beta chain) was recovered during a study of cytomegalovirus exposure and HLA in healthy donors. Notes on the study in general: CMV antigen specificity of three CMV-associated chains was confirmed in vitro. Previously analyzed data showed that most TCR beta V segments were productive at a frequency of about 90% or about 30%.

V lost 7 bases, J lost 3 bases, and 17 bases lay in between. The CDR3 loop spans 15 amino acids. CDR1 is SNHLY, CDR2 FYNNEI, per germline. Primers for the PCR totalled 60 Vbeta and 13 Jbeta. TCRdb's table, derived via immunoSEQ multiplex PCR, lists solely in-frame clones and lacks some. The table includes under 300,000 clones, approximately 80% detected once. Though nominally healthy at sampling, donors likely had unrecorded immune exposures. Notes on this clone: The antigen is not known.

The chain employs TRBV2 and TRBJ2-3; TRBD2 is a possible D gene (6 bases). The sequenced sample consisted of PBMCs. The receptor comes from a woman in her sixties in good health and CMV-seropositive. The CDR3 region has the DNA TGTGCCAGCACGAGGTGGGGGGAGCCAACAGATACGCAGTATTTT. This gives the protein CASTRWGEPTDTQYF.